The 13 T cell receptor beta chains reported below all come from one sample, sequenced in a study of blood T cells in healthy people across ages. The second PCR ran about 6 to 12 cycles with a sample-barcoded 5' primer and J-beta primers. TCRdb recomputed calls from the 5' RACE reads with MiXCR, one row per CDR3 protein. Of roughly 700,000 distinct CDR3 sequences listed, 49% were seen once; the top ten hold roughly 30%. Sample: blood. Receptors were obtained from a woman in her fifties or sixties in good health.

The chain uses TRBV6-5 and TRBJ1-3; D not resolved. Germline CDR1 and CDR2: MNHEY and SVGAGI. Between the trimmed V and J ends, which lost 0 bases and 4 bases, there was a span of 13 bases. This CDR3 is built from 16 residues. The CDR3 loop reads CASSYSARSNGNTIYF. CDR3 in DNA: TGTGCCAGCAGTTACTCGGCAAGGAGCAACGGAAACACCATATATTTT.

Points on this clonotype: At one of its ends the junction is not consistent with the germline gene, which may arise from a read error. This chain connects TRBV11-1 to TRBJ1-2; D gene uncertain. CDR1 is SGHAT, CDR2 FQDESV, per germline (reference sequence). This CDR3 contains 12 residues. CDR3 region: CTSSFEENGYTF. The DNA of the CDR3 is TGTACCAGCAGCTTTGAGGAAAATGGCTACACCTTC.

In its sample, this clonotype was seen a few times. This chain joins TRBV15 and TRBJ2-5, with D possibly TRBD1 on 6 matching bases. Germline lookup yields CDR1 LNHNV and CDR2 YYDKDF (reference sequence). Trimming stripped 4 bases from V and 11 bases from J, with 14 bases between. The CDR3 has 12 residues. The CDR3 DNA is TGTGCCACCAGCATAGAGCAGGGGAAGCAGTACTTC. Translation: CATSIEQGKQYF.

The gene calls are TRBV7-2 and TRBJ2-3; D possibly corresponds to TRBD2 (5 bases). The CDR3 has 16 amino acids. Trimming stripped 7 bases from V and 3 bases from J, with 20 bases between. Germline CDR1 is SGHTA and CDR2 is FQGNSA. This chain's CDR3 is CASNPRATTGTDTQYF. The CDR3 DNA reads as TGTGCCAGCAATCCCCGGGCGACGACGGGAACAGATACGCAGTATTTT.

The gene calls are TRBV7-2 and TRBJ2-3; D is ambiguous. Trimming shortened V by 2 bases and J by 11 bases, and 20 bases separated the two germline ends. The germline gives CDR1 SGHTA, CDR2 FQGNSA. This CDR3 spans 15 amino acids. The CDR3 sequence is CASSLLGKPLSEQYF. The CDR3 DNA reads as TGTGCCAGCAGCTTACTAGGGAAACCCCTTTCGGAGCAGTATTTT. Together with reference TRBV7-2 and TRBJ2-3, the CDR3 gives the full variable domain: GAGVSQSPSNKVTEKGKDVELRCDPISGHTALYWYRQSLGQGLEFLIYFQGNSAPDKSGLPSDRFSAERTGGSVSTLTIQRTQQEDSAVYLCASSLLGKPLSEQYFGPGTRLTVL.

The table lists this clonotype with a few counts. V usage is TRBV28 and J usage is TRBJ2-7, with D maybe TRBD2 (6 bases). This CDR3 has 13 residues. Trimming pared 7 bases from V and 3 bases from J, leaving 13 bases between. Per the germline V gene, CDR1 is MDHEN and CDR2 is SYDVKM. The DNA for the CDR3 is TGTGCCAGCATCAGCCGGGGGAACTACGAGCAGTACTTC. It is translated as CASISRGNYEQYF.

The rearrangement uses TRBV29-1 and TRBJ2-3; possible D gene TRBD2, 7 bases. Germline CDR1 reads SQVTM; CDR2 reads ANQGSEA. The CDR3 has 14 amino acids. The V end was cut by 5 bases, the J end by 0 bases, with 12 bases between. The chain's CDR3 is CSVSGGASTDTQYF. DNA of the CDR3: TGCAGCGTTTCTGGGGGGGCCAGCACAGATACGCAGTATTTT.

This sequence joins TRBV9 and TRBJ2-1; 9 nucleotides agree with TRBD2. Germline V gene sequence: CDR1 SGDLS, CDR2 YYNGEE. The V and J ends lost 6 bases and 3 bases, in that order; junction bases with no gene match: 4. The CDR3 is 14 residues long. CDR3 sequence reads: CASTRTSVYNEQFF. The CDR3 DNA reads as TGTGCCAGCACCAGGACTAGCGTCTACAATGAGCAGTTCTTC.

The rearrangement joins TRBV29-1 to TRBJ2-3; TRBD2 matches at 10 bases. Trimming at V came to 3 bases and at J to 6 bases, leaving 9 bases not matched to a gene. Germline values: CDR1 SQVTM, CDR2 ANQGSEA. The CDR3 length is 15 residues. CDR3 in amino acids: CSVERASGRSDTQYF. The CDR3 region has the DNA TGCAGCGTTGAGAGGGCTAGCGGGAGATCTGATACGCAGTATTTT.

This clonotype showed up just a few times. The gene calls are TRBV20-1 and TRBJ1-4; a weak D match, TRBD1 (5 bases). V was pared by 0 bases and J by 6 bases, with 11 bases between. The CDR3 has 14 amino acids. Per the germline V gene, CDR1 is DFQATT and CDR2 is SNEGSKA (reference sequence). The CDR3 DNA follows: TGCAGTGCTAGAGAGTACGGGGGAGATGAAAAACTGTTTTTT. It is translated as CSAREYGGDEKLFF.

The genes are TRBV4-2 and TRBJ1-3, with unresolved D. There are 18 residues in the CDR3. Trimming removed 0 bases from V and 2 bases from J, with 17 bases in between. Germline lookup yields CDR1 LGHNA and CDR2 YNFKEQ. CDR3 bases: TGTGCCAGCAGCCAAGACTCCCACGGACCGGCGACTGGAAACACCATATATTTT. Translated, it gives CASSQDSHGPATGNTIYF.

This clonotype was observed once. The J gene is TRBJ2-1, the V gene TRBV6-2 or TRBV6-3, with 12 bases fitting TRBD2. J lost 0 bases, V lost 5 bases, and 11 bases had no gene match. The CDR3 is 19 amino acids. Per the germline V gene, CDR1 is MNHEY and CDR2 is SVGEGT. This chain's CDR3 is CASSRGGLAGRSSYNEQFF. The CDR3 DNA follows: TGTGCCAGCAGTAGGGGGGGACTAGCGGGCCGGAGCTCCTACAATGAGCAGTTCTTC.

The rearrangement joins TRBV6-5 to TRBJ2-5; D not resolved. CDR1 is MNHEY, CDR2 SVGAGI, per germline. The V gene lost 2 bases and the J gene lost 5 bases, with 12 bases spanning the gap. The CDR3 consists of 14 residues. CDR3 protein: CASSYTHPWETQYF. CDR3 bases: TGTGCCAGCAGTTACACCCACCCATGGGAGACCCAGTACTTC.